The sample holds a few counts of the clone carrying this TCR beta chain. The V segment lost 4 bases and the J segment 4 bases; nucleotides outside the gene matches: 3. This CDR3 spans 14 amino acids. Germline CDR1 SEHNR, CDR2 FQNEAQ (reference sequence). Generated by immunoSEQ multiplex PCR, the TCRdb table keeps only in-frame clones and is missing some. Of 25,000 to 35,000 clones in the sample, roughly 70% were seen once. This sample was included in a study of PD-1 blockade in classical Hodgkin lymphoma. Each patient's relapse followed autologous stem cell transplantation, and brentuximab vedotin exposure varied.

This chain links TRBV7-9 with TRBJ2-2, with 7 nucleotides matching TRBD1. The clonotype comes from a human donor with classical Hodgkin lymphoma. The source was peripheral blood mononuclear cells (PBMCs), collected before the second cycle of nivolumab. CDR3 sequence (DNA): TGTGCCAGCAGCTCACAGGGGACCACCGGGGAGCTGTTTTTT. As protein: CASSSQGTTGELFF.